A single sample is the source of the 25 T cell receptor beta chains below, sequenced in a study of blood T cells in healthy people across ages. Using a J-beta primer mix together with a sample-barcoded 5' primer, a second PCR was run for about 6 to 12 cycles. TCRdb passed the 5' RACE reads through MiXCR, listing each CDR3 protein once. The data contain hundreds of thousands of distinct CDR3 sequences, less than 25% of them seen just once; the ten biggest clones take up around 10%. The same specimen was also included in a second study, on T cells of mothers and their children.

The specimen was blood. These receptors all stem from a boy younger than 18 in good health.

The genes are TRBV20-1 and TRBJ2-7; TRBD1 aligns across 7 bases. The CDR3 length is 14 residues. Germline CDR1 DFQATT, CDR2 SNEGSKA (reference sequence). The V segment lost 0 bases and the J segment 3 bases; nucleotides outside the gene matches: 5. The CDR3 DNA sequence: TGCAGTGCTAGAGATAGACAGGGAAGCTACGAGCAGTACTTC. It is translated as CSARDRQGSYEQYF.

This clonotype was observed a handful of times. The gene calls are TRBV7-2 and TRBJ2-7; D may correspond to TRBD1 or TRBD2 (7 bases each). This CDR3 has 14 amino acids. The germline V gene encodes CDR1 SGHTA and CDR2 FQGNSA. The V and J ends lost 1 base and 6 bases respectively, with 13 bases between them. CDR3 sequence: CASSLGGGQREQYF. CDR3 nucleotides: TGTGCCAGCAGCTTAGGGGGGGGACAGCGCGAGCAGTACTTC. Supplemented by reference TRBV7-2 and TRBJ2-7, the full variable domain reads GAGVSQSPSNKVTEKGKDVELRCDPISGHTALYWYRQSLGQGLEFLIYFQGNSAPDKSGLPSDRFSAERTGGSVSTLTIQRTQQEDSAVYLCASSLGGGQREQYFGPGTRLTVT.

The gene calls are TRBV5-1 and TRBJ2-7, with a tentative D call TRBD1 (5 bases). The length of the CDR3 is 13 residues. Germline CDR1 SGHRS, CDR2 YFSETQ. Trimming stripped 4 bases from V and 3 bases from J, with 11 bases between. The CDR3: CASSADTDYEQYF. The DNA for the CDR3 is TGCGCCAGCAGCGCGGACACTGACTACGAGCAGTACTTC.

This clonotype appeared a few times. The CDR3: CASSQVTGIQYF. CDR3 sequence (DNA): TGCGCCAGCAGCCAAGTAACAGGCATTCAGTACTTC. This chain links TRBV4-3 with TRBJ2-4; D might be TRBD1 (5 bases). CDR3 size: 12 residues. CDR1 and CDR2 from the germline V gene are LGHNA and YSLEER. The V gene lost 1 base and the J gene lost 9 bases, with 7 bases spanning the gap.

This clonotype was observed at least ten times. The genes are TRBV2 and TRBJ2-5, with D tentatively TRBD1 (5 bases). The CDR3 has 16 residues. Trimming took off 0 bases at V and 5 bases at J, with 16 bases between the two ends. CDR1 and CDR2 (germline): SNHLY, FYNNEI. DNA for the CDR3: TGTGCCAGCAGTGAAGCATACAGGACGGACGAGGAGACCCAGTACTTC. It specifies CASSEAYRTDEETQYF.

This clonotype was seen a few times. V is TRBV20-1 and J is TRBJ2-5, with D perhaps assigned TRBD1 or TRBD2 (5 bases each). Trimming shortened V by 1 base and J by 5 bases, and 11 bases separated the two germline ends. This CDR3 region has 13 residues. Germline CDR1 is DFQATT and CDR2 is SNEGSKA (reference sequence). For the CDR3, the DNA is TGCAGTGCTAGAGTGGCAGGGACCGAGACCCAGTACTTC. This codes for CSARVAGTETQYF.

In its sample, this clonotype was seen a few times. The chain employs TRBV29-1 and TRBJ2-5; D is uncertain. The V end was cut by 0 bases, the J end by 3 bases, with 5 bases between. Looked up from germline, CDR1 is SQVTM and CDR2 is ANQGSEA. The CDR3 length is 12 residues. The CDR3 reads CSVEENEETQYF. The CDR3 region has the DNA TGCAGCGTTGAAGAAAACGAAGAGACCCAGTACTTC.

This clonotype was counted between two and nine times. The rearrangement joins TRBV20-1 to TRBJ1-3; unclear D gene. Trimming cost V 6 bases and J 0 bases, with 18 bases left between them. Germline CDR1 DFQATT, CDR2 SNEGSKA (reference sequence). This CDR3 has 16 residues. CDR3 DNA: TGCAGTGCCGTTAACCCGGGCGGAAGCTCTGGAAACACCATATATTTT. As protein: CSAVNPGGSSGNTIYF.

This sequence joins TRBV4-3 and TRBJ1-6; the match to TRBD1 covers 7 bases. The V gene's germline CDR1 is LGHNA and CDR2 YSLEER. V shed 3 bases, J shed 4 bases, and the junction held 6 bases outside the gene matches. This CDR3 region has 16 residues. As DNA, the CDR3 is TGCGCCAGCAGCCAGGAGGGGGCGGGATATAATTCACCCCTCCACTTT. It is translated as CASSQEGAGYNSPLHF.

The chain uses TRBV6-1 and TRBJ1-4, with 8 bases matching TRBD1. CDR3 length: 14 amino acids. The V and J ends lost 7 bases and 7 bases, in that order; junction bases with no gene match: 8. Germline CDR1 MNHNS, CDR2 SASEGT. In DNA form, the CDR3 reads TGTGCCAGCAATCTAGGACAGGGTAGTGAAAAACTGTTTTTT. It yields the protein CASNLGQGSEKLFF.

The chain couples TRBV28 to TRBJ2-3; either TRBD1 or TRBD2 may fit D (6 bases each). Looked up from germline, CDR1 is MDHEN and CDR2 is SYDVKM. The CDR3 consists of 16 residues. The V gene lost 6 bases and the J gene lost 4 bases, with 20 bases spanning the gap. In nucleotides, the CDR3 is TGTGCCAGCAGGTTCTCGGGGGCAGGTTCCGCAGATACGCAGTATTTT. It encodes CASRFSGAGSADTQYF.

The chain recombines TRBV20-1 with TRBJ1-4; a weak D match, TRBD1 (5 bases). Germline loops: CDR1 DFQATT, CDR2 SNEGSKA (reference sequence). Trimming cost V 5 bases and J 3 bases, with 13 bases left between them. The CDR3 is 14 amino acids. CDR3 nucleotide sequence: TGCAGTGCTGAACCGGGGCTGGCTAATGAAAAACTGTTTTTT. Its translation: CSAEPGLANEKLFF.

The gene calls are TRBV24-1 and TRBJ2-5, with 7 bases fitting TRBD1. Germline V gene sequence: CDR1 KGHDR, CDR2 SFDVKD. CDR3 length equals 16 residues. V was clipped by 3 bases and J by 5 bases; unmatched bases: 11. The CDR3: CATSDPTTGKAETQYF. For the CDR3, the DNA is TGTGCCACCAGTGATCCAACGACAGGGAAAGCGGAGACCCAGTACTTC.

A few counts support this clonotype. The chain has TRBV7-3 and TRBJ2-1; TRBD1 aligns across 9 bases. The J call may be faulty, since TRBJ2-7 better matches the DNA end. This CDR3 spans 13 amino acids. CDR1 and CDR2 from the germline V gene are SGHTA and FQGTGA. Here the CDR3 DNA reads TGTGCCAGCGGCCTGGACAGGGGCTCCGAGCAGTACTTC. Amino acid sequence: CASGLDRGSEQYF.

The CDR3 DNA reads as TGTGCCAGCAGCTTGGAGCTAGCCGGGTGGGACCAAGAGACCCAGTACTTC. It translates to CASSLELAGWDQETQYF. This sequence joins TRBV5-6 and TRBJ2-5; possible D gene TRBD2, 5 bases. This CDR3 contains 17 residues. Germline loops: CDR1 SGHDT, CDR2 YYEEEE. Trimming removed 0 bases from V and 0 bases from J, with 15 bases in between.

In this sample, this clonotype turned up a few times. This chain links TRBV14 with TRBJ2-1, with TRBD2 matching over 9 bases. Trimming at V came to 4 bases and at J to 1 base, leaving 14 bases not matched to a gene. CDR3 length equals 19 residues. The germline CDR1 and CDR2 sequences are SGHDN and FVKESK. The DNA for the CDR3 is TGTGCCAGCAGCCCACGAGGACTAGCGTCAAGGCGGTCCTACAATGAGCAGTTCTTC. This sequence encodes CASSPRGLASRRSYNEQFF.

Here the CDR3 DNA reads TGTGCCAGCAATACTAAACAGGGGTACACCGGGGAGCTGTTTTTT. Amino acids: CASNTKQGYTGELFF. The genes are TRBV2 and TRBJ2-2, with 7 bases lining up with TRBD1. This CDR3 region has 15 residues. Germline CDR1 SNHLY, CDR2 FYNNEI. Trimming cost V 7 bases and J 3 bases; bases outside gene matches: 8.

This clonotype was seen more than once but under ten times. The V call is TRBV11-2, the J call TRBJ1-2; TRBD1 aligns across 8 bases. V lost 5 bases, J lost 8 bases, and 10 bases stayed unmatched. The CDR3 is 14 amino acids. The germline V gene encodes CDR1 SGHAT and CDR2 FQNNGV. As DNA, the CDR3 is TGTGCCAGCAGCACCTTCGACAGGGGAGGGGGCTACACCTTC. The encoded protein is CASSTFDRGGGYTF.

This clonotype was detected a few times. This may arise from a read error, as a much more abundant clone is one base away. The J gene is TRBJ2-5, the V gene TRBV5-1; D may be TRBD2 (6 bases). CDR1 is SGHRS, CDR2 YFSETQ, per germline. This CDR3 contains 17 residues. V lost 4 bases and J 4 bases, leaving 23 bases between the germline ends. CDR3 loop: CASSRNSWRDRSETQYF. CDR3 nucleotide sequence: TGCGCCAGCAGCCGAAATTCGTGGCGGGATAGGTCAGAGACCCAGTACTTC. Variable domain in full (rest from reference TRBV5-1 and TRBJ2-5): KAGVTQTPRYLIKTRGQQVTLSCSPISGHRSVSWYQQTPGQGLQFLFEYFSETQRNKGNFPGRFSGRQFSNSRSEMNVSTLELGDSALYLCASSRNSWRDRSETQYFGPGTRLLVL.

This clonotype came up once. V usage is TRBV4-1 and J usage is TRBJ1-1; D is unresolved. The V end was cut by 1 base, the J end by 7 bases, with 13 bases between. The CDR3 is 14 amino acids. In germline, CDR1 is MGHRA, CDR2 YSYEKL. CDR3 in DNA: TGCGCCAGCAGCCAAGTCGGAGGACGATTTGAAGCTTTCTTT. This gives the protein CASSQVGGRFEAFF.

This clonotype was recorded a few times. The gene calls are TRBV4-1 and TRBJ1-4; D remains ambiguous. CDR3 length equals 15 residues. Germline V gives CDR1 MGHRA, CDR2 YSYEKL. Trimming left V 4 bases short and J 0 bases short, with 9 bases between. DNA of the CDR3: TGCGCCAGCAGCCTCACAGCAGCAACTAATGAAAAACTGTTTTTT. It translates to CASSLTAATNEKLFF.

This chain connects TRBV9 to TRBJ2-7, with D possibly matching TRBD1 (6 bases). The CDR3 sequence is 15 residues long. V gave up 3 bases and J gave up 2 bases, with 15 bases separating them. CDR1 is SGDLS, CDR2 YYNGEE, per germline. Written as DNA, the CDR3 is TGTGCCAGCAGCGCTTCCGGGACATCGACCTACGAGCAGTACTTC. Its protein is CASSASGTSTYEQYF.

There are many counts of this clonotype. V and J are TRBV6-1 and TRBJ2-3; D is perhaps TRBD1 or TRBD2 (5 bases each). Trimming removed 2 bases at V and 6 bases at J, with 15 bases between. CDR1 MNHNS and CDR2 SASEGT come from the germline V gene. The CDR3 covers 15 residues. The CDR3 sequence: CASSEMGRLRDTQYF. The CDR3, as DNA: TGTGCCAGCAGTGAAATGGGACGGCTCAGGGATACGCAGTATTTT.

The rearrangement links TRBV6-5 to TRBJ1-2, with TRBD1 as a possible D gene (5 bases). Trimming took off 4 bases at V and 5 bases at J, with 23 bases between the two ends. The CDR3 runs 17 residues. From germline, CDR1 is MNHEY and CDR2 SVGAGI. The CDR3 here is CASSSYRDLTQPYGYTF. The CDR3 DNA is TGTGCCAGCAGTTCCTACCGGGACCTCACCCAACCATATGGCTACACCTTC.

The chain links TRBV7-8 to TRBJ1-1; a weak D match, TRBD1 (5 bases). Germline values: CDR1 SGHVS, CDR2 FQNEAQ. The CDR3 has 14 amino acids. V lost 5 bases and J lost 2, with 12 bases in between. The DNA for the CDR3 is TGTGCCAGCAGCAGGGGACCTCTAAACACTGAAGCTTTCTTT. This translates into CASSRGPLNTEAFF.